The rows below give T cell receptor beta chains drawn from one sample of a study of shared clonotypes between healthy human individuals. The assay was immunoSEQ multiplex PCR, and TCRdb's table has in-frame clones only and misses some. The sample records fewer than 600,000 clones, about 80% being singletons. Sequenced input: PBMCs. The receptors here all came from a woman aged 40 to 50 in good health. Some clones in this sample may be carry-over from other donors' samples. Both conserved end residues are part of each CDR3. Each record gives: clone size, D gene, J gene, CDR3 length, V gene, CDR3 DNA, CDR3 protein. The D gene is left open where the match is weak. Clone size is stated in some rows and not others, as once, few, many or a class when expanded.

>.|.|TRBJ2-6|18|TRBV25-1
TGTGCCAGCAGCCCAAGGGTATATGGGGAATCTGGGGCCAACGTCCTGACTTTC
CASSPRVYGESGANVLTF
>few|.|TRBJ2-7|14|TRBV11-2
TGTGCCAGCAGCTTAGATCCGACATCGTACGAGCAGTACTTC
CASSLDPTSYEQYF
>.|TRBD2|TRBJ2-1|17|TRBV4-2
TGTGCCAGCAGCCAAGATTTCGGGACTAGCAGTAACAATGAGCAGTTCTTC
CASSQDFGTSSNNEQFF
>.|TRBD2|TRBJ2-7|15|TRBV7-8
TGTGCCAGCAGTCTTAATGCGGGAGTCTCGCGCGAGCAGTACTTC
CASSLNAGVSREQYF
>.|.|TRBJ2-7|15|TRBV7-2
TGTGCCAGCAGCTCGAACCCATCTAACTGGTACGAGCAGTACTTC
CASSSNPSNWYEQYF
>.|.|TRBJ2-7|15|TRBV14
TGTGTCAGCAGCCAAGGTTACCCGGGCCCCTACGAGCAGTACTTC
CVSSQGYPGPYEQYF
>once|.|TRBJ2-3|15|TRBV18
TGTGCCAGCTCACGTGGCGGGATTACCACAGATACGCAGTATTTT
CASSRGGITTDTQYF
>.|.|TRBJ1-4|14|TRBV11-1
TGTGCCAGCAGCTTAGCACGAGATAACGAAAAACTGTTTTTT
CASSLARDNEKLFF
>once|TRBD1|TRBJ2-3|18|TRBV4-2
TGTGCCAGCAGCCAAGATCAACGGGGACAGGGAGGCACAGATACGCAGTATTTT
CASSQDQRGQGGTDTQYF
>.|TRBD2|TRBJ2-1|14|TRBV19
TGTGCCAGTAGGATAGCGGGAGGTTACAATGAGCAGTTCTTC
CASRIAGGYNEQFF
>.|.|TRBJ2-3|16|TRBV5-1
TGCGCCAGCAGCTTGGAAGGCGGTGCGCGCACAGATACGCAGTATTTT
CASSLEGGARTDTQYF